The present T cell receptor (beta chain) was sequenced within a study of blood T cell repertoires in COVID-19. Background on the study: Samples representing acute and convalescent COVID-19 were sourced from the United States, Italy and Spain.

The germline V gene encodes CDR1 LGHNA and CDR2 YNFKEQ. The CDR3 has 16 residues. Trimming removed 2 bases from V and 5 bases from J; junction bases left unmatched: 7. The assay was immunoSEQ multiplex PCR, and TCRdb's table has in-frame clones only and misses some. This table holds 200,000 to 250,000 clones, roughly 84% found once. This chain uses TRBV4-2 with TRBJ2-5, with TRBD2 matching 11 bases. Sequencing was carried out using peripheral blood. The receptor was isolated from a woman in her twenties or thirties who had recovered from COVID-19. The DNA for the CDR3 is TGTGCCAGCAGCCAACCCACTAGCGGGAGCGGGGAGACCCAGTACTTC. Protein: CASSQPTSGSGETQYF.